Below, 2 T cell receptor beta chains from the same sample are listed, as sequenced in a study of early T cells in non-severe SARS-CoV-2 infection. TCRdb itself ran the 5' RACE reads through MiXCR, one entry per CDR3 protein. The sample consists of approximately 39,000 distinct CDR3 sequences, over 8.5% of them appearing once. The specimen sequenced was whole blood. These receptors originate from an adult who was a healthcare worker with PCR-confirmed SARS-CoV-2 infection or an uninfected control (not recorded which).

V usage is TRBV2 and J usage is TRBJ2-7; D not certain. Germline V gene lookup returns CDR1 SNHLY and CDR2 FYNNEI. Trimming stripped 0 bases from V and 3 bases from J, with 9 bases between. The CDR3 totals 14 residues. CDR3 nucleotide sequence: TGTGCCAGCAGTGAAGCGCTTCTATACTACGAGCAGTACTTC. Amino acids: CASSEALLYYEQYF.

Note on this clonotype: The junction differs from germline at one of its ends, possibly a read error. The CDR3 loop is CANSQGWSDTQYF. Here the CDR3 DNA reads TGTGCCAACAGCCAAGGATGGTCAGATACGCAGTATTTT. The genes are TRBV3-1 and TRBJ2-3; unclear D gene. This CDR3 comprises 13 residues. The germline gives CDR1 LGHDT, CDR2 YNNKEL (reference sequence).